These 8 T cell receptor beta chains share one sample of origin, sequenced in a study of shared clonotypes between healthy human individuals. Assay used: immunoSEQ multiplex PCR; TCRdb lists only in-frame clones, some missing. This repertoire shows 2 million or so clones, 85% to 95% found once; its top ten account for 0.13%. Material for sequencing was naive CD4+ T cells sorted from blood. Specified subset: CD45RA+ positively selected. The receptors shown here come from a young man in good health.

V and J are TRBV25-1 and TRBJ1-5; TRBD1 aligns across 7 bases. The germline V gene encodes CDR1 MGHDK and CDR2 SYGVNS. The CDR3 has 15 amino acids. J lost 4 bases, V lost 2 bases, and 5 bases had no gene match. The CDR3 is CASSENTGENQPQHF. Written as DNA, the CDR3 is TGTGCCAGCAGTGAAAACACAGGGGAAAATCAGCCCCAGCATTTT.

The rearrangement links TRBV7-2 to TRBJ2-5, with D perhaps TRBD2 (5 bases). The CDR3 loop spans 14 amino acids. Germline V gives CDR1 SGHTA, CDR2 FQGNSA. Trimming took 1 base from V and 2 from J, leaving 8 bases between them. The chain's CDR3 is CASSLDGIQETQYF. CDR3 DNA sequence: TGTGCCAGCAGCTTAGACGGGATACAAGAGACCCAGTACTTC.

The J gene is TRBJ2-7, the V gene TRBV6-1, with 9 bases lining up with TRBD2. The V gene's germline CDR1 is MNHNS and CDR2 SASEGT. This CDR3 contains 17 residues. Losses at the gene ends were 0 bases for V and 5 bases for J; bases not matched to a gene: 11. CDR3 sequence reads: CASSEALRAGGMDEQYF. For the CDR3, the DNA is TGTGCCAGCAGTGAAGCGCTTCGAGCGGGGGGCATGGACGAGCAGTACTTC.

The J gene is TRBJ2-4, the V gene TRBV11-2; 8 bases agree with TRBD1. The CDR3 has 14 residues. From germline, CDR1 is SGHAT and CDR2 FQNNGV. V gave up 4 bases and J gave up 3 bases; unmatched junction bases: 2. The CDR3 DNA reads as TGTGCCAGCAGCTCAGGGGGCAGCAAAAACATTCAGTACTTC. It translates to CASSSGGSKNIQYF.

The rearrangement uses TRBV30 and TRBJ2-5, with 9 bases matching TRBD1. V was pared by 3 bases and J by 4 bases, with 6 bases of the junction left unmatched. Per the germline V gene, CDR1 is GTSNPN and CDR2 is SVGIG (reference sequence). The CDR3 contains 14 residues. For the CDR3, the DNA is TGTGCCTGGAGCCCGGGACAGGGACGAGAGACCCAGTACTTC. Its protein product is CAWSPGQGRETQYF.

The CDR3 sequence: CASSPPDGSYEQYF. The DNA for the CDR3 is TGTGCCAGCTCACCACCGGACGGCTCCTACGAGCAGTACTTC. The chain has TRBV18 and TRBJ2-7; no firm D call. The germline CDR1 and CDR2 sequences are KGHSH and LQKENI. The CDR3 loop spans 14 amino acids. V dropped 0 bases and J dropped 0 bases, with 6 bases sitting between them.

The chain carries TRBV9 and TRBJ1-2; 7 bases fit TRBD1. The CDR3 spans 13 residues. Germline assignment: CDR1 SGDLS and CDR2 YYNGEE. Germline trimming cut 4 bases from V and 6 bases from J; bases unmatched to any gene: 6. DNA of the CDR3: TGTGCCAGCAGCCAGGGGCAGGGGGATGGCTACACCTTC. Amino acids: CASSQGQGDGYTF.

This chain uses TRBV6-1 with TRBJ1-2; D is possibly TRBD1 (5 bases). There are 14 residues in the CDR3. Germline CDR1 is MNHNS and CDR2 is SASEGT. V lost 2 bases and J lost 7, with 14 bases in between. The CDR3 DNA is TGTGCCAGCAGTGAATTGGTGGGGGGAAGTGGCTACACCTTC. It translates to CASSELVGGSGYTF.